This record covers a single T cell receptor beta chain. This record comes from a study of blood T cell repertoires in COVID-19. Study details: Material from acute and convalescent COVID-19 was sourced from the United States, Italy and Spain. Sources were T cells, B-cell-depleted T cells, or PBMCs; the material itself was cDNA or gDNA.

TCRdb's table, derived via immunoSEQ multiplex PCR, lists solely in-frame clones and lacks some. Found here are over 90,000 clones, around 84% of them singletons; the top ten hold over 2.5%. This CDR3 has 11 amino acids. Germline values: CDR1 MDHEN, CDR2 SYDVKM. Trimming removed 4 bases at V and 8 bases at J, with 8 bases between. V is TRBV28 and J is TRBJ1-2; D is undetermined. The TCR was taken from a man aged 45-65 years with active or convalescent COVID-19. Specimen: peripheral blood. CDR3 in DNA: TGTGCCAGCAGTTCCCTAATCGGCTACACCTTC. It codes for CASSSLIGYTF.